The entry below gives a single TCR beta chain sequence along with its context. Every immunoSEQ plate was one replicate of a subset's evenly spread DNA. This table comes from immunoSEQ multiplex PCR, and its TCRdb copy is limited to in-frame clones, with some not included. The sample lists approximately 2,300,000 clones, around 92% occurring once. The sample is drawn from a study of shared clonotypes between healthy human individuals. CDR1 SGHRS and CDR2 YFSETQ come from the germline V gene. The CDR3 loop spans 15 amino acids. The V end was cut by 0 bases, the J end by 3 bases, with 10 bases between. This chain joins TRBV5-1 and TRBJ1-3; D not certain. The clonotype originates from a man aged 18 to 35 in good health. Some clones in this sample may be carry-over from other donors' samples. The sequenced sample was naive CD4+ T cells from PBMCs. Subset described: CD45RA+ positively selected. The CDR3 protein is CASSLGGEVGNTIYF. The CDR3 bases are TGCGCCAGCAGCTTGGGGGGTGAGGTTGGAAACACCATATATTTT.